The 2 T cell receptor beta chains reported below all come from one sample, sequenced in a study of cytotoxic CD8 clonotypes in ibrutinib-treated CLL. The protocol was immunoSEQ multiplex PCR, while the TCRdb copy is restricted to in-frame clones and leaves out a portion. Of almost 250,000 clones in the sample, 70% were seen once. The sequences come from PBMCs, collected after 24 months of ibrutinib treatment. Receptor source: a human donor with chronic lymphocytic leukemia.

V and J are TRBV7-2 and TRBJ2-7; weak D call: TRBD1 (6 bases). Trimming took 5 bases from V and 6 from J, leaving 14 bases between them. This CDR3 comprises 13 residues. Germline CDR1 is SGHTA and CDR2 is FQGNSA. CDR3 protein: CASSDHDRLEQYF. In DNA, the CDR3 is TGTGCCAGCAGCGATCACGACAGGCTCGAGCAGTACTTC.

The CDR3: CASTYLRGPRNQPQHF. For the CDR3, the DNA is TGTGCCAGTACCTACCTCCGGGGACCCCGGAATCAGCCCCAGCATTTT. This chain connects TRBV19 to TRBJ1-5, with D possibly being TRBD1 (5 bases). The CDR3 is 16 residues long. Trimming pared 7 bases from V and 4 bases from J, leaving 20 bases between. Germline CDR1 reads LNHDA; CDR2 reads SQIVND (reference sequence).